Reported below is one T cell receptor beta chain. The record originates from a study of Graves' ophthalmopathy and Graves' hyperthyroidism. RNA transcripts yielded amplified TCR beta CDR3 regions. RT-PCR was first run with HTBI primers, then multiplex PCR in a second round. TCRdb re-derived calls from the multiplex PCR reads in MiXCR, one entry per CDR3 protein. The sample has 600,000 to 950,000 distinct CDR3 sequences; around 40% are singletons. The germline CDR1 and CDR2 sequences are LGHNT and FRNRAP. This CDR3 has 13 residues. Trimming removed 1 base from V and 4 bases from J, with 7 bases in between. Orbital computed tomography and thyroid ultrasound, along with TRAb, serum thyroxine and clinical symptoms, underpinned diagnosis. It was from 8.5 to 10 ml of fresh peripheral blood that the PBMCs came.

This sequence joins TRBV12-5 and TRBJ1-1, with unresolved D. The TCR comes from an adult man with Graves' ophthalmopathy. The material sequenced was peripheral blood. As DNA, the CDR3 is TGTGCTAGTGGTTTGGGTCCCAGCACTGAAGCTTTCTTT. It is translated as CASGLGPSTEAFF.